This T cell receptor (beta chain) is from a study of control samples from healthy donors and cancer patients. The length of the CDR3 is 15 residues. From germline, CDR1 is MNHEY and CDR2 SMNVEV (reference sequence). Profiling relied on immunoSEQ multiplex PCR, and the TCRdb table lists in-frame clones only, not all of them. The sample includes just over 80,000 clones, approximately 94% of them seen just once. Concerning this clone: One junction end disagrees with the germline gene, perhaps due to a read error.

Material: blood. The V gene is TRBV27, the J gene TRBJ2-7, with a possible D match to TRBD1 (7 bases). The TCR sequence derives from a woman younger than 30 in good health. CDR3 nucleotide sequence: TGTGCCAGCAGTGTATCAGGGGGGAAAGACTACGAGCAGTACTTC. This encodes CASSVSGGKDYEQYF.